Included here is one T cell receptor beta chain sequence, with context. Other DNA sequences of this sample code for an identical CDR3. The V end was cut by 3 bases, the J end by 7 bases, with 19 bases between. The CDR3 has 16 amino acids. The germline gives CDR1 WNHNN, CDR2 SYGVQD (reference sequence). The source of the sample is a study of PD-L1 blockade in urothelial cancer. The assay was immunoSEQ multiplex PCR, and TCRdb's table has in-frame clones only and misses some. The sample has tens of thousands of clones; 86% are singletons. Patients had urothelial carcinoma that was locally advanced or metastatic.

This receptor was obtained from a man aged 60-69 years with urothelial cancer. The sequences come from PBMCs, collected around atezolizumab (anti-PD-L1) treatment. This sequence joins TRBV10-1 and TRBJ2-1; the D gene is possibly TRBD2 (5 bases). This CDR3 is CASSEGGPRARNEQFF. CDR3 sequence (DNA): TGCGCCAGCAGTGAAGGTGGACCGCGGGCGCGGAATGAGCAGTTCTTC.